The 4 T cell receptor beta chains below were found in one sample sequenced in a study of T cells in Graves' hyperthyroidism and ophthalmopathy. Researchers took RNA transcripts and amplified the TCR beta CDR3 regions from them. The HTBI primer set served for first-round RT-PCR of the TCR CDR3. TCRdb reanalysed the multiplex PCR reads using MiXCR and keeps one entry per CDR3 protein. The table includes roughly 500,000 distinct CDR3 sequences, 46% detected once. Sequencing was done on a sample of peripheral blood or thyroid tissue (not recorded which). The source is an adult woman with Graves' disease, either hyperthyroidism or ophthalmopathy (not recorded which).

The V and J genes are TRBV10-3 and TRBJ2-7; TRBD2 might be the D (6 bases). Germline V gene data show CDR1 as ENHRY and CDR2 as SYGVKD. CDR3 size: 14 residues. V was cut by 11 bases and J by 2 bases, with 19 bases left in between. CDR3 residues: CAAGLSTTPYEQYF. In DNA form, the CDR3 reads TGTGCCGCCGGACTATCTACTACCCCCTACGAGCAGTACTTC.

This rearrangement joins TRBV7-3 to TRBJ2-5; unclear D gene. The CDR3 length is 13 residues. Per the germline V gene, CDR1 is SGHTA and CDR2 is FQGTGA. The V gene lost 6 bases and the J gene lost 4 bases, with 12 bases spanning the gap. This CDR3 is CASSPSQRETQYF. Written as DNA, the CDR3 is TGTGCCAGCAGTCCCAGCCAGCGAGAGACCCAGTACTTC.

With respect to this clonotype: Being one base from a much bigger clone, this may be a read error. The chain recombines TRBV5-1 with TRBJ1-1, with D possibly matching TRBD1 (5 bases). Trimming cost V 4 bases and J 2 bases, with 15 bases left between them. The CDR3 is 15 amino acids. CDR1 SGHRS and CDR2 YFSETQ come from the germline V gene. This chain's CDR3 is CASSATPGPNTEAFF. The DNA for the CDR3 is TGCGCCAGCAGCGCAACCCCGGGGCCCAACACTGAAGCTTTCTTT.

The table lists this clonotype with many counts. The chain recombines TRBV2 with TRBJ1-2; 9 bases are shared with TRBD1. The CDR3 is 15 residues long. From germline, CDR1 is SNHLY and CDR2 FYNNEI. V shed 3 bases and J 2 bases; nucleotides not matched to a gene: 4. The DNA for the CDR3 is TGTGCCAGCAGTGAGGGGACAGGGCCGAACTATGGCTACACCTTC. This codes for CASSEGTGPNYGYTF.